This paragraph reports one T cell receptor (beta chain). Its specificity is not known. The data belong to a study of OX40 agonist ivuxolimab in advanced cancers. Study-wide background: Checkpoint inhibitors had been given previously to under 50% of patients.

The study's findings and limits: More expanded clones were found, on average, in CD8+ than in CD4+ T cells. Circulating CD4+ and CD8+ T cells showed clonal expansion by week 6 at 0.1 to 3.0 mg/kg.

Sequenced by immunoSEQ multiplex PCR; TCRdb stores in-frame clones only, minus some. The sample has 70,000 to 85,000 clones; 94% are singletons. With 4 bases removed from V and 15 bases from J, the gap between germline ends came to 16 bases. Germline-derived CDR1 and CDR2 are MRHNA and SNTAGT. The CDR3 runs to 12 residues. The sequencing here drew on CD4+ or CD8+ T cells sorted from blood, taken in a trial of the OX40 agonist ivuxolimab. The receptor was derived from an adult with an advanced solid tumor such as melanoma, head and neck, liver or kidney cancer. The gene calls are TRBV6-4 and TRBJ1-5; the D gene is possibly TRBD1 (5 bases). CDR3 amino acids: CASSAGPLLRHF. CDR3 in DNA: TGTGCCAGCAGTGCGGGGCCTTTATTGCGGCATTTT.